These 22 T cell receptor beta chains came from one sample sequenced in a study of post-analysis software for immune sequencing data. Study observations and caveats: Higher frequency in patients than in controls was seen for roughly five TRBV segments, with TRBV5-6, TRBV5-1 and TRBV20-1 among them.

Unique molecular identifiers were built into the TCR beta cDNA libraries. TCRdb reprocessed the PCR reads via MiXCR and lists one record per CDR3 protein. Among 600,000 to 750,000 distinct CDR3 sequences listed, around 64% were seen once. Antigen specificity for these receptors is unknown. The sequenced material came from blood. The receptors were gathered from a girl aged 2 to 10 with multiple sclerosis.

This sequence joins TRBV6-6 and TRBJ1-1, with D perhaps matching TRBD1 (6 bases). This CDR3 spans 17 amino acids. V shed 7 bases and J shed 0 bases, with 21 bases lying between them. From germline, CDR1 is MNHNY and CDR2 SVGAGI (reference sequence). CDR3 region: CASNPLTGATMNTEAFF. CDR3 coding DNA: TGTGCCAGCAACCCCCTGACAGGAGCTACGATGAACACTGAAGCTTTCTTT.

The chain links TRBV12-3 or TRBV12-4 to TRBJ1-1; no clear D. The CDR3 covers 14 residues. Trimming took off 3 bases at V and 5 bases at J, with 13 bases between the two ends. The CDR3 DNA reads TGTGCCAGCAGTTTCGGAGTTGAGGGAACTGAAGCTTTCTTT. Its translation is CASSFGVEGTEAFF.

CDR3 in amino acids: CSAPPLGGGDTQYF. The CDR3 DNA is TGCAGTGCGCCCCCGCTTGGGGGTGGAGATACGCAGTATTTT. This rearrangement joins TRBV20-1 to TRBJ2-3; the D gene could be TRBD1 or TRBD2 (5 bases each). There are 14 residues in the CDR3. Between the trimmed V and J ends, which lost 6 bases and 5 bases, there was a span of 18 bases. Per the germline V gene, CDR1 is DFQATT and CDR2 is SNEGSKA (reference sequence).

The chain employs TRBV5-1 and TRBJ1-1; 8 bases agree with TRBD1. The CDR3 consists of 14 residues. J was trimmed by 5 bases and V by 3 bases; bases with no gene match: 6. Per the germline V gene, CDR1 is SGHRS and CDR2 is YFSETQ. CDR3 in DNA: TGCGCCAGCAGCTGGACACAGGGGGGGACTGAAGCTTTCTTT. Amino acids: CASSWTQGGTEAFF. Complete variable domain (other parts from reference TRBV5-1 and TRBJ1-1): KAGVTQTPRYLIKTRGQQVTLSCSPISGHRSVSWYQQTPGQGLQFLFEYFSETQRNKGNFPGRFSGRQFSNSRSEMNVSTLELGDSALYLCASSWTQGGTEAFFGQGTRLTVV.

This clonotype was seen a few times. The gene calls are TRBV7-2 and TRBJ2-3; D unresolved. Germline assignment: CDR1 SGHTA and CDR2 FQGNSA. CDR3 length equals 13 residues. The V and J ends lost 6 bases and 4 bases respectively, with 11 bases between them. The CDR3 DNA is TGTGCCAGCAGTTTTACATGGTCAGATACGCAGTATTTT. Translating it yields CASSFTWSDTQYF. Full variable domain (rest looked up from reference TRBV7-2 and TRBJ2-3): GAGVSQSPSNKVTEKGKDVELRCDPISGHTALYWYRQSLGQGLEFLIYFQGNSAPDKSGLPSDRFSAERTGGSVSTLTIQRTQQEDSAVYLCASSFTWSDTQYFGPGTRLTVL.

The chain employs TRBV20-1 and TRBJ2-3; 7 nucleotides align to TRBD2. The CDR3 extends over 14 amino acids. V dropped 3 bases and J dropped 6; count of bases not matched to a gene: 9. Germline CDR1 DFQATT, CDR2 SNEGSKA (reference sequence). CDR3 amino acids: CSASNRREMDTQYF. The DNA for the CDR3 is TGCAGTGCTAGTAATCGGCGGGAGATGGATACGCAGTATTTT.

V is TRBV12-3 or TRBV12-4 and J is TRBJ2-2; D uncertain. V was pared by 5 bases and J by 8 bases, with 9 bases between. The CDR3 consists of 12 residues. CDR3 sequence: CASSIMPGELFF. DNA for the CDR3: TGTGCCAGCAGTATTATGCCGGGGGAGCTGTTTTTT.

This chain connects TRBV6-6 to TRBJ2-1, with D perhaps matching TRBD2 (6 bases). V lost 4 bases to trimming and J lost 4 bases, with 8 bases between them. This CDR3 comprises 13 residues. Per the germline V gene, CDR1 is MNHNY and CDR2 is SVGAGI (reference sequence). CDR3 sequence reads: CASSWEEYNEQFF. The CDR3 region has the DNA TGTGCCAGCAGTTGGGAGGAATACAATGAGCAGTTCTTC.

This chain uses TRBV18 with TRBJ2-5; 12 bases are a match to TRBD2. The CDR3 is made up of 16 amino acids. V dropped 6 bases and J dropped 5; count of bases not matched to a gene: 10. Germline CDR1 reads KGHSH; CDR2 reads LQKENI. CDR3 residues: CASSPTTSGSMETQYF. Here the CDR3 DNA reads TGTGCCAGCTCGCCTACGACTAGCGGGAGCATGGAGACCCAGTACTTC.

The V call is TRBV29-1, the J call TRBJ1-5, with 9 bases lining up with TRBD1. The V and J ends lost 2 bases and 12 bases, in that order; junction bases with no gene match: 5. Germline CDR1 and CDR2: SQVTM and ANQGSEA. The length of the CDR3 is 12 residues. The CDR3 DNA sequence: TGCAGCGTTGAATCGGGACAGGGCATCCAGCATTTT. Translated: CSVESGQGIQHF.

This clonotype was observed a handful of times. The rearrangement links TRBV10-3 to TRBJ2-5, with D perhaps TRBD1 (5 bases). V dropped 4 bases and J dropped 0 bases, with 9 bases sitting between them. Per the germline V gene, CDR1 is ENHRY and CDR2 is SYGVKD. This CDR3 has 14 residues. The CDR3 region is CAISGTTDQETQYF. The CDR3 DNA reads TGTGCCATCAGTGGGACGACAGACCAAGAGACCCAGTACTTC.

This clonotype came up many times. The rearrangement uses TRBV11-2 and TRBJ2-3; 7 positions match TRBD2. The germline CDR1 and CDR2 sequences are SGHAT and FQNNGV. This CDR3 region has 15 residues. J lost 3 bases, V lost 1 base, and 4 bases had no gene match. The chain's CDR3 is CASSLAGGITDTQYF. The CDR3 coding sequence is TGTGCCAGCAGCTTAGCGGGAGGTATTACAGATACGCAGTATTTT.

V is TRBV20-1 and J is TRBJ2-3; 13 bases match TRBD2. Germline V gives CDR1 DFQATT, CDR2 SNEGSKA (reference sequence). CDR3 size: 15 residues. This chain's CDR3 is CKPPGLAGSTDTQYF. The CDR3 DNA reads as TGCAAACCACCGGGACTAGCGGGGAGCACAGATACGCAGTATTTT.

As DNA, the CDR3 is TGTGCCACCAGTGACAGGGGGCTCGGCTACACCTTC. This translates into CATSDRGLGYTF. The V gene is TRBV24-1, the J gene TRBJ1-2; 8 nucleotides line up with TRBD1. The CDR3 totals 12 residues. Germline CDR1 reads KGHDR; CDR2 reads SFDVKD. V shed 4 bases and J 8 bases; nucleotides not matched to a gene: 2.

V and J are TRBV7-9 and TRBJ2-5; unclear D gene. This CDR3 is 14 amino acids long. The germline V and J ends were trimmed by 3 bases and 1 base, with 9 bases remaining between them. Germline CDR1 reads SEHNR; CDR2 reads FQNEAQ (reference sequence). The CDR3 is CASSFAQPQETQYF. CDR3 bases: TGTGCCAGCAGCTTCGCACAGCCCCAAGAGACCCAGTACTTC.

This clonotype was recorded a few times. This chain links TRBV11-3 with TRBJ2-1; the D gene is possibly TRBD2 (5 bases). The germline V gene has CDR1 SGHNT and CDR2 YENEEA. CDR3 length: 14 amino acids. V lost 1 base to trimming and J lost 6 bases, with 10 bases between them. The CDR3 here is CASSLGERGNEQFF. Written as DNA, the CDR3 is TGTGCCAGCAGCTTAGGGGAACGGGGCAATGAGCAGTTCTTC.

This clonotype was counted between two and nine times. The gene calls are TRBV15 and TRBJ2-5; 12 bases align to TRBD2. The CDR3 consists of 19 residues. After removal of 1 base from V and 5 bases from J, the junction contained 14 bases not matched to a gene. The V gene's germline CDR1 is LNHNV and CDR2 YYDKDF (reference sequence). CDR3 sequence reads: CATSRGVTRTSGVRETQYF. DNA for the CDR3: TGTGCCACCAGCAGAGGGGTGACCAGGACTAGCGGGGTGCGGGAGACCCAGTACTTC.

The rearrangement joins TRBV10-3 to TRBJ2-3; 7 bases are a match to TRBD2. The CDR3 loop spans 16 amino acids. In germline, CDR1 is ENHRY, CDR2 SYGVKD. After removal of 3 bases from V and 2 bases from J, the junction contained 8 bases not matched to a gene. The DNA of the CDR3 is TGTGCCATCAGTGACCCGAGGGGACTACTCACAGATACGCAGTATTTT. Translated, it gives CAISDPRGLLTDTQYF.

The V and J genes are TRBV12-3 or TRBV12-4 and TRBJ2-4; D remains ambiguous. Trimming shortened V by 6 bases and J by 1 base, and 16 bases separated the two germline ends. CDR3 length: 16 amino acids. The CDR3 spells CASSTHHRVAKNIQYF. CDR3 DNA: TGTGCCAGCAGCACCCACCATCGGGTTGCCAAAAACATTCAGTACTTC.

The chain links TRBV7-2 to TRBJ2-1; TRBD2 matches 7 bases. This CDR3 contains 15 residues. Unmatched junction bases numbered 9, after V lost 5 bases and J lost 5 bases. Germline V CDR1 and CDR2: SGHTA, FQGNSA. DNA for the CDR3: TGTGCCAGCAGCCCAGGGACTATCCTGAACAATGAGCAGTTCTTC. Protein sequence: CASSPGTILNNEQFF.

V gene TRBV3-1 combines with J gene TRBJ2-3, with TRBD1 identical over 7 bases. The trim removed 2 bases at V and 4 bases at J, leaving 3 bases unmatched. CDR1 and CDR2 (germline): LGHDT, YNNKEL (reference sequence). The length of the CDR3 is 14 residues. The CDR3 nucleotides are TGTGCCAGCAGCCAAAGAGGACAGGCAGATACGCAGTATTTT. As protein: CASSQRGQADTQYF.

This chain links TRBV12-3 or TRBV12-4 with TRBJ2-1; possible D gene TRBD2, 6 bases. This CDR3 region has 17 residues. Between the trimmed V and J ends, which lost 6 bases and 2 bases, there was a span of 20 bases. This chain's CDR3 is CASSPIRGGSTYNEQFF. CDR3 DNA: TGTGCCAGCAGCCCTATTCGCGGAGGGAGTACCTACAATGAGCAGTTCTTC.